The source of this T cell receptor beta chain is a study of T cell changes during pregnancy in multiple sclerosis. Only in-frame clones appear in the TCRdb table, and some are missing; sequencing was by immunoSEQ multiplex PCR. The repertoire holds around 100,000 clones, with about 91% as singletons. The sequence was obtained from a female donor with multiple sclerosis, enrolled in a pregnancy study. The sample was peripheral blood, taken in the second trimester of pregnancy.

CDR3 coding DNA: TGTGCCAGCCAACCGGGACTAGCGGTACAGTACGAGCAGTACTTC. This sequence encodes CASQPGLAVQYEQYF. This sequence joins TRBV28 and TRBJ2-7, with TRBD2 identical over 11 bases. The germline V gene encodes CDR1 MDHEN and CDR2 SYDVKM. V lost 8 bases, J lost 4 bases, and 10 bases stayed unmatched. CDR3 size: 15 residues. The full variable domain, rest sourced from reference TRBV28 and TRBJ2-7, is DVKVTQSSRYLVKRTGEKVFLECVQDMDHENMFWYRQDPGLGLRLIYFSYDVKMKEKGDIPEGYSVSREKKERFSLILESASTNQTSMYLCASQPGLAVQYEQYFGPGTRLTVT.